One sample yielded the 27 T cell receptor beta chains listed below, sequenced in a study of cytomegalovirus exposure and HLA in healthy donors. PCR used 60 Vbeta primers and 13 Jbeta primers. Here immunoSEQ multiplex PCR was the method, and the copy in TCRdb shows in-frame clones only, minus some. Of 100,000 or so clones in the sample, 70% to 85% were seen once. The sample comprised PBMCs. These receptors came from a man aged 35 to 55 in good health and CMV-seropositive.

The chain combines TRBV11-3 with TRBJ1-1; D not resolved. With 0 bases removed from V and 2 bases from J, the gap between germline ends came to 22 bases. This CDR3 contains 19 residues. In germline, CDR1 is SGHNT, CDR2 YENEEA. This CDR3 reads CASSLDVFIREAENTEAFF. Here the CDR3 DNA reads TGTGCCAGCAGCTTAGACGTATTTATTCGGGAGGCGGAAAACACTGAAGCTTTCTTT.

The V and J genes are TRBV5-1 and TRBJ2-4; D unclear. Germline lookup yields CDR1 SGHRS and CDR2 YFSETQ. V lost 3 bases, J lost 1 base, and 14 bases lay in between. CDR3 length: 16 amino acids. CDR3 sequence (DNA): TGCGCCAGCAGCTGGCAGCCGTGGCGGGCCAAAAACATTCAGTACTTC. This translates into CASSWQPWRAKNIQYF. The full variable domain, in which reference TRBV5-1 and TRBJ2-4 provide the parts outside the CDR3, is KAGVTQTPRYLIKTRGQQVTLSCSPISGHRSVSWYQQTPGQGLQFLFEYFSETQRNKGNFPGRFSGRQFSNSRSEMNVSTLELGDSALYLCASSWQPWRAKNIQYFGAGTRLSVL.

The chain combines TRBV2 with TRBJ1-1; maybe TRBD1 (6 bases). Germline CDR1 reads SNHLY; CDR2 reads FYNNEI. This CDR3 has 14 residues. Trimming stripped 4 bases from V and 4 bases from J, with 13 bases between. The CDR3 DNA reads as TGTGCCAGCAGTGTCGAGGGGGAAGTCACTGAAGCTTTCTTT. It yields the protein CASSVEGEVTEAFF. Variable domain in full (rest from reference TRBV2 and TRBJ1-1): EPEVTQTPSHQVTQMGQEVILRCVPISNHLYFYWYRQILGQKVEFLVSFYNNEISEKSEIFDDQFSVERPDGSNFTLKIRSTKLEDSAMYFCASSVEGEVTEAFFGQGTRLTVV.

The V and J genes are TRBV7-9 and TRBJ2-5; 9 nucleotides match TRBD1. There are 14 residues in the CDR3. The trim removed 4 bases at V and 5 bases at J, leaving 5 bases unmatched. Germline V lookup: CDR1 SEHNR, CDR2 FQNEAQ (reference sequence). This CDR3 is CASSSWDRDETQYF. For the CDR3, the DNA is TGTGCCAGCAGCTCCTGGGACAGGGATGAGACCCAGTACTTC. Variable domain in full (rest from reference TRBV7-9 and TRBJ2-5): DTGVSQNPRHKITKRGQNVTFRCDPISEHNRLYWYRQTLGQGPEFLTYFQNEAQLEKSRLLSDRFSAERPKGSFSTLEIQRTEQGDSAMYLCASSSWDRDETQYFGPGTRLLVL.

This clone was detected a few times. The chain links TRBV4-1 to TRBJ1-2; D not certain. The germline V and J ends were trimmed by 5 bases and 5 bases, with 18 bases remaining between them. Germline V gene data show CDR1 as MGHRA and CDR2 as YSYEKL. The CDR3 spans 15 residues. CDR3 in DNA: TGCGCCAGCAGCTCAACAACCAGGAAACTGTATGGCTACACCTTC. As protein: CASSSTTRKLYGYTF.

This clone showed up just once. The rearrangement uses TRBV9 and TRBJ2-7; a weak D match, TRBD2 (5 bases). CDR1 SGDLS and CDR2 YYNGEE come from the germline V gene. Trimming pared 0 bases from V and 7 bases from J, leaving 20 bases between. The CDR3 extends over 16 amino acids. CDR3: CASSVGTRQSGLEQYF. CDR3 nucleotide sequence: TGTGCCAGCAGCGTAGGTACCCGCCAATCGGGGTTGGAGCAGTACTTC.

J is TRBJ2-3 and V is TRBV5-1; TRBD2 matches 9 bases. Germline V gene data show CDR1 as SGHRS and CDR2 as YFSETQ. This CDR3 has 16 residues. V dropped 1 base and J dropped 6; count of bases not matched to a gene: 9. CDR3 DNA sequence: TGCGCCAGCAGCTTGACGAGCGGGGGGTTTGAGGATACGCAGTATTTT. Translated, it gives CASSLTSGGFEDTQYF.

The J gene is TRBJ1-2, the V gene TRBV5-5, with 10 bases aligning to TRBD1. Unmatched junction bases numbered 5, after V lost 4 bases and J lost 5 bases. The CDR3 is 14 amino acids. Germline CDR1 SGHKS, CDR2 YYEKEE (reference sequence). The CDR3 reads CASSHRDRGYGYTF. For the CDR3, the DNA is TGTGCCAGCAGCCACCGGGACAGGGGATATGGCTACACCTTC. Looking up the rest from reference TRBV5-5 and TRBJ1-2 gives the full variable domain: DAGVTQSPTHLIKTRGQQVTLRCSPISGHKSVSWYQQVLGQGPQFIFQYYEKEERGRGNFPDRFSARQFPNYSSELNVNALLLGDSALYLCASSHRDRGYGYTFGSGTRLTVV.

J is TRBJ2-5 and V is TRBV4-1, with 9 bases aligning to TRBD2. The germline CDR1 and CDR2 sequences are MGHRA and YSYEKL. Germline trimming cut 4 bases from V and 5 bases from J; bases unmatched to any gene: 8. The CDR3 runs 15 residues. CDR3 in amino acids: CASSLFGGGAETQYF. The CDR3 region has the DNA TGCGCCAGCAGCCTGTTCGGCGGGGGGGCTGAGACCCAGTACTTC.

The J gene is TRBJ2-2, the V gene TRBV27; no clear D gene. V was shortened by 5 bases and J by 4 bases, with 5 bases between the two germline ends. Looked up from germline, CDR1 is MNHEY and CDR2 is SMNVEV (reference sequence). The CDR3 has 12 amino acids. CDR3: CASSLRTGELFF. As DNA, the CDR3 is TGTGCCAGCAGTCTTCGCACCGGGGAGCTGTTTTTT.

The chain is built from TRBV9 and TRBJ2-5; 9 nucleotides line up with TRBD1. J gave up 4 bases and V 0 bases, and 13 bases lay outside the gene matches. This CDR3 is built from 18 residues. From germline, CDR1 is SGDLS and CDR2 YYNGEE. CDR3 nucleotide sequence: TGTGCCAGCAGCGTAGGGGGGGACAGGGTAGGCTTTGGAGAGACCCAGTACTTC. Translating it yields CASSVGGDRVGFGETQYF.

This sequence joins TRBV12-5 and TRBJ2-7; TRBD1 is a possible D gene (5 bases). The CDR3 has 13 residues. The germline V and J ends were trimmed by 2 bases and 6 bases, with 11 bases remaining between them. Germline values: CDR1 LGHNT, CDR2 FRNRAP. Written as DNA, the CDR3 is TGTGCTAGTGGTTTGACCCCCGACAGCGAGCAGTACTTC. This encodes CASGLTPDSEQYF.

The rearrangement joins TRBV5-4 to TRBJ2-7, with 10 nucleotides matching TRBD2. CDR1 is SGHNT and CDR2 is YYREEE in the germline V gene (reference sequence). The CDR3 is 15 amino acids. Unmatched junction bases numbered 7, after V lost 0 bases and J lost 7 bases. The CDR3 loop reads CASSLGTSGDKEQYF. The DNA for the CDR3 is TGTGCCAGCAGCTTGGGTACTAGCGGGGATAAGGAGCAGTACTTC. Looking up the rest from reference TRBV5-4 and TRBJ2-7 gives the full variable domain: ETGVTQSPTHLIKTRGQQVTLRCSSQSGHNTVSWYQQALGQGPQFIFQYYREEENGRGNFPPRFSGLQFPNYSSELNVNALELDDSALYLCASSLGTSGDKEQYFGPGTRLTVT.

The CDR3 is CASIGSGANVLTF. The CDR3 nucleotides read TGTGCCAGCATCGGGTCTGGGGCCAACGTCCTGACTTTC. V and J are TRBV28 and TRBJ2-6; the D is unclear. Germline V gene lookup returns CDR1 MDHEN and CDR2 SYDVKM. The CDR3 is 13 amino acids. V was pared by 7 bases and J by 1 base, with 5 bases between.

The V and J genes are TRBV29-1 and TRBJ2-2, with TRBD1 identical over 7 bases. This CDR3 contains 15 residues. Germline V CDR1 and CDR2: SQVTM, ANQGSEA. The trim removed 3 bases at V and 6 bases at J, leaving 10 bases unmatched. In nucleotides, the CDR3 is TGCAGCGTTGAGCTTTCGACAGGGCCCGCCGGGGAGCTGTTTTTT. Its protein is CSVELSTGPAGELFF.

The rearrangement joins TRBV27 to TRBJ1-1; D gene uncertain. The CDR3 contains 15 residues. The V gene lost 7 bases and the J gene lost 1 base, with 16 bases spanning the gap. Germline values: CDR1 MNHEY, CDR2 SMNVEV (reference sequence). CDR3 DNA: TGTGCCAGCAAACCGGGTCCTCGAGGGAACACTGAAGCTTTCTTT. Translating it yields CASKPGPRGNTEAFF.

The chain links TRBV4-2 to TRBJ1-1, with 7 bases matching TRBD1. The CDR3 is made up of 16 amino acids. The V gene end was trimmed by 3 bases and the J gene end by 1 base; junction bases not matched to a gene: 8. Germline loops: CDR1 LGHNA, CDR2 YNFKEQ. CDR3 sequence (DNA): TGTGCCAGCAGCCACTTACAGGGACAGAGGAACACTGAAGCTTTCTTT. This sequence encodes CASSHLQGQRNTEAFF.

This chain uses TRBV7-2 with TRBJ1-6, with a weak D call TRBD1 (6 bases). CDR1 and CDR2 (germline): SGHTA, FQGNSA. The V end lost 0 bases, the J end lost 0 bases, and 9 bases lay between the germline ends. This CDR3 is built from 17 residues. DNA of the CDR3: TGTGCCAGCAGCTTAGCACAGGGAAGCTCCTATAATTCACCCCTCCACTTT. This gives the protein CASSLAQGSSYNSPLHF.

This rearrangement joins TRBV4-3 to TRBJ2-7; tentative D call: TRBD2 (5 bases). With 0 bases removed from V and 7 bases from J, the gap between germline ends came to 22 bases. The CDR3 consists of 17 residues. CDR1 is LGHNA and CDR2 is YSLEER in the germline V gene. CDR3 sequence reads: CASSQDPRARPLGEQYF. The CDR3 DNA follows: TGCGCCAGCAGCCAAGACCCGAGGGCAAGGCCGCTAGGGGAGCAGTACTTC.

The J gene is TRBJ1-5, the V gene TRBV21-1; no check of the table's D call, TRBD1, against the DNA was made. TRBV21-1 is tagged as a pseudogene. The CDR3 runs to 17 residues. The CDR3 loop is CASSNLRTGGCNQPQHF. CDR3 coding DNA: TGTGCCAGCAGCAATCTTAGGACAGGGGGTTGCAATCAGCCCCAGCATTTT.

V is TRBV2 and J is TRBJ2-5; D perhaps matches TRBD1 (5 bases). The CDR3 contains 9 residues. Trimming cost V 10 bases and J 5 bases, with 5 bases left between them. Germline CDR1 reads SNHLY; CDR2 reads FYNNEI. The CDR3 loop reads CATGETQYF. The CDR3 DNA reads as TGTGCCACAGGGGAGACCCAGTACTTC.

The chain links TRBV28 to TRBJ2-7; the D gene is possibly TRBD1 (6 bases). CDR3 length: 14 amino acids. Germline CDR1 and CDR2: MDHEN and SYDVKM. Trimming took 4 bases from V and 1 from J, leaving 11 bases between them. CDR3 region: CASSSGQFSYEQYF. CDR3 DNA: TGTGCCAGCAGTTCGGGACAATTTTCCTACGAGCAGTACTTC.

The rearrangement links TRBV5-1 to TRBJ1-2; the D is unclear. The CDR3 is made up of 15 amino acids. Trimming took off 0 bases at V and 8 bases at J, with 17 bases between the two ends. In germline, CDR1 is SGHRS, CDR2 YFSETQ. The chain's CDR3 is CASSLGPLYMRGYTF. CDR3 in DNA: TGCGCCAGCAGCTTGGGCCCCCTGTACATGAGGGGCTACACCTTC. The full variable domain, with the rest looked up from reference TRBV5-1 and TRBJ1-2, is KAGVTQTPRYLIKTRGQQVTLSCSPISGHRSVSWYQQTPGQGLQFLFEYFSETQRNKGNFPGRFSGRQFSNSRSEMNVSTLELGDSALYLCASSLGPLYMRGYTFGSGTRLTVV.

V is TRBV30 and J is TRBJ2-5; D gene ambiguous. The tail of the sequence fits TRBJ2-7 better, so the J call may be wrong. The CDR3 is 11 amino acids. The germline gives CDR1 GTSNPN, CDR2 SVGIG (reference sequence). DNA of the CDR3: TGTGCCTGGAGCTCGGTTTACGAGCAGTACTTC. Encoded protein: CAWSSVYEQYF.

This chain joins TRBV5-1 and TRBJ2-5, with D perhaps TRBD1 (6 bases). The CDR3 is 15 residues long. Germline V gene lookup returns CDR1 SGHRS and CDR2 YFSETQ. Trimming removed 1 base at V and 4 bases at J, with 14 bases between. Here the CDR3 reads CASSLRQGQGETQYF. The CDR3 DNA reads TGCGCCAGCAGCTTGCGTCAGGGGCAGGGAGAGACCCAGTACTTC.

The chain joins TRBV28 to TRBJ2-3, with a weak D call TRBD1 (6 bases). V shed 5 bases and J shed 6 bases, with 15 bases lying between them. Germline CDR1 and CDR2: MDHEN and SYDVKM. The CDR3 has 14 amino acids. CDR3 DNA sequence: TGTGCCAGCAGTCCCGGACAGATTGGGGATACGCAGTATTTT. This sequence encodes CASSPGQIGDTQYF.

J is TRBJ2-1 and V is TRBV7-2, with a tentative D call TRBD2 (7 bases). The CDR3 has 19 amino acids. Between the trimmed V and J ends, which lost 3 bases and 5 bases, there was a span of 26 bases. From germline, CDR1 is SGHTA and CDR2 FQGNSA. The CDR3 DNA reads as TGTGCCAGCAGCTTGTCGGGGGCCTTACGGGGGGCCCGCGACAATGAGCAGTTCTTC. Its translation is CASSLSGALRGARDNEQFF.